The 5 T cell receptor beta chains given below trace back to one sample, sequenced in a study of T cells in Graves' hyperthyroidism and ophthalmopathy. TCR beta CDR3 regions were amplified from RNA. In the first-round RT-PCR of the TCR CDR3, the HTBI primer set was used. From the multiplex PCR reads, TCRdb called clonotypes with MiXCR, one entry per CDR3 protein. The table lists more than 300,000 distinct CDR3 sequences, around 18% of them singletons. Sequenced input: blood. These receptors were taken from a man aged 18 to 30 with Graves' ophthalmopathy.

The V call is TRBV12-3 or TRBV12-4, the J call TRBJ2-4, with TRBD2 as a possible D gene (5 bases). The CDR3 runs to 16 residues. With 6 bases removed from V and 2 bases from J, the gap between germline ends came to 17 bases. Here the CDR3 reads CASSRMSGLSKNIQYF. The CDR3 coding sequence is TGTGCCAGCAGCCGGATGAGCGGTCTTTCCAAAAACATTCAGTACTTC.

The chain has TRBV27 and TRBJ1-5; weak D call: TRBD1 (6 bases). This CDR3 has 14 amino acids. Germline CDR1 is MNHEY and CDR2 is SMNVEV (reference sequence). Between the trimmed V and J ends, which lost 5 bases and 4 bases, there was a span of 12 bases. The CDR3 is CASSPGTLNQPQHF. CDR3 nucleotides: TGTGCCAGCAGTCCCGGGACATTGAATCAGCCCCAGCATTTT.

As concerns this clonotype: One base away lies a much larger clone, so this may be a sequencing read error. This chain connects TRBV15 to TRBJ1-5, with a weak D call TRBD1 (6 bases). The CDR3 consists of 17 residues. Germline V gives CDR1 LNHNV, CDR2 YYDKDF (reference sequence). Trimming shortened V by 1 base and J by 0 bases, and 13 bases separated the two germline ends. The DNA for the CDR3 is TGTGCCACCAGCAGAGGTAGGACAGAGTATAGCAATCAGCCCCAGCATTTT. This gives the protein CATSRGRTEYSNQPQHF. The full variable domain, its missing parts supplied by reference TRBV15 and TRBJ1-5, is DAMVIQNPRYQVTQFGKPVTLSCSQTLNHNVMYWYQQKSSQAPKLLFHYYDKDFNNEADTPDNFQSRRPNTSFCFLDIRSPGLGDTAMYLCATSRGRTEYSNQPQHFGDGTRLSIL.

This clonotype was recorded at least ten times. The genes are TRBV3-1 and TRBJ2-3, with 11 bases identical to TRBD1. Germline trimming cut 0 bases from V and 4 bases from J; bases unmatched to any gene: 6. The CDR3 consists of 17 residues. The germline V gene has CDR1 LGHDT and CDR2 YNNKEL (reference sequence). CDR3 in DNA: TGTGCCAGCAGCCAAGATGGTTGGGGACAGGGGGCAGATACGCAGTATTTT. Its protein product is CASSQDGWGQGADTQYF.

As for this clonotype: The junction differs from germline at one of its ends, possibly a read error. The gene calls are TRBV5-1 and TRBJ2-1, with D perhaps given as TRBD1 or TRBD2 (5 bases each). CDR3 length: 14 amino acids. Germline V gene sequence: CDR1 SGHRS, CDR2 YFSETQ. CDR3 nucleotides: TGCGCCAGCAGCCGGGACCCGGATGGGTATGAGCGGTTCTTC. Translation: CASSRDPDGYERFF.